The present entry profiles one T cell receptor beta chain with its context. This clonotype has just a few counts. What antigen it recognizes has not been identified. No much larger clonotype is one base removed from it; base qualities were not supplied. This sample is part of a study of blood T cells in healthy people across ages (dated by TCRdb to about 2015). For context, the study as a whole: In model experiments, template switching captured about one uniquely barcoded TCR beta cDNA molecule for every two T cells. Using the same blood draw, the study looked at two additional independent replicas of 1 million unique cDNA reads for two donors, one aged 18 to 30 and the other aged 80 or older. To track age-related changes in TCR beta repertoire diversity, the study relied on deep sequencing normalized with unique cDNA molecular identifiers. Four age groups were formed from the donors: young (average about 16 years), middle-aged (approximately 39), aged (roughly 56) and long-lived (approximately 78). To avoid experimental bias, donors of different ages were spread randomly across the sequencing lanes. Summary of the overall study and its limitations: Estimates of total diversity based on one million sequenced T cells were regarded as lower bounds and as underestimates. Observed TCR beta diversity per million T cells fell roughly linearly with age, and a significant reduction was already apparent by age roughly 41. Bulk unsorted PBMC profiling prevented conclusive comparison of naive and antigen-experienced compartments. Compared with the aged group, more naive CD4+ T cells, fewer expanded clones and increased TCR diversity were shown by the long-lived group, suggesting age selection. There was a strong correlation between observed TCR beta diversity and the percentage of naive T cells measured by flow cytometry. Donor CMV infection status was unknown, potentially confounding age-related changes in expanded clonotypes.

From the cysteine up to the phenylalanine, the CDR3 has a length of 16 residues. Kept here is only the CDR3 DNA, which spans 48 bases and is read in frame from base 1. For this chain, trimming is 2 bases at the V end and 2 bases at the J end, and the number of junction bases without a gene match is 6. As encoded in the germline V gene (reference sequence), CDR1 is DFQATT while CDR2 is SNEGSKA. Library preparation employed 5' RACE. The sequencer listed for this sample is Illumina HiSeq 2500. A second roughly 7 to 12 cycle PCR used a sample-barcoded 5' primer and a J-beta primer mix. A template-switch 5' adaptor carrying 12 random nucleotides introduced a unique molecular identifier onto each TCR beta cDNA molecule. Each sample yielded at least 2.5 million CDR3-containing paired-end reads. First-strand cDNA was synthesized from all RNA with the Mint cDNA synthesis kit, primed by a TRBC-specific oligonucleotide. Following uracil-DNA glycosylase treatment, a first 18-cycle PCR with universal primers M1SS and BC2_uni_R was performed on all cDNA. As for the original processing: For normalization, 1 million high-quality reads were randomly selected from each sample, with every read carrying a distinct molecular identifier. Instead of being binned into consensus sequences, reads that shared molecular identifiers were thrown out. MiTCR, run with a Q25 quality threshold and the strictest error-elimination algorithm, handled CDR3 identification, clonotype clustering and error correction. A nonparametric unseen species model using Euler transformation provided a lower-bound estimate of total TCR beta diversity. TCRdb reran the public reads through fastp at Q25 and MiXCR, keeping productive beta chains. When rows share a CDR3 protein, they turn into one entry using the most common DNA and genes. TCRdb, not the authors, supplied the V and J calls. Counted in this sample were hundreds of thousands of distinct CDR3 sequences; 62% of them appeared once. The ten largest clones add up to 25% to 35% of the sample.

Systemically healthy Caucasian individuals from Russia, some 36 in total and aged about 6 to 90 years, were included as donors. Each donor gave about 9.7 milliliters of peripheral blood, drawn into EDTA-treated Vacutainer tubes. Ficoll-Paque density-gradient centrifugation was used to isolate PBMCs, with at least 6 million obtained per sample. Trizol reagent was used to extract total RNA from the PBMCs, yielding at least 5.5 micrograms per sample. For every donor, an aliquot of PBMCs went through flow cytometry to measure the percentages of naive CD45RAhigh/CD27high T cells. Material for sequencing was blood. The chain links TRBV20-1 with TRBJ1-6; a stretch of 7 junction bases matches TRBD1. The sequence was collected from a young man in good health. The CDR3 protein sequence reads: CSARSTGDPYNSPLHF. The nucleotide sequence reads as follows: TGCAGTGCTAGATCCACAGGGGACCCCTATAATTCACCCCTCCACTTT.